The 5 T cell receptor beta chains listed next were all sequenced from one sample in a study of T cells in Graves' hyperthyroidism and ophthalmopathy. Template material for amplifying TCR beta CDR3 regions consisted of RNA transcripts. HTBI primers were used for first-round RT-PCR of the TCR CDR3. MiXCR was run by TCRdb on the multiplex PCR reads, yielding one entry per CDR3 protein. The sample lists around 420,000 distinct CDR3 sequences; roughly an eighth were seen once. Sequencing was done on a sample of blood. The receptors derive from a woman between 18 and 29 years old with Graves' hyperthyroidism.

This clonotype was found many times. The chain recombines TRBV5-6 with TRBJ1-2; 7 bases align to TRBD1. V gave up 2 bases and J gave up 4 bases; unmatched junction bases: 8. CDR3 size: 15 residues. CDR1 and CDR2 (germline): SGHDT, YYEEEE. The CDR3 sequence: CASSFRQGISYGYTF. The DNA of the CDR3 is TGTGCCAGCAGCTTTCGACAGGGAATATCCTATGGCTACACCTTC.

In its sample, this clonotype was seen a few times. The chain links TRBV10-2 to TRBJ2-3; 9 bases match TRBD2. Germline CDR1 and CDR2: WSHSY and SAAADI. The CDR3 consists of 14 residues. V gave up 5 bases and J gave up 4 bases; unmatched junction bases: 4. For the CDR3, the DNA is TGCGCCAGCAGTAGTAGCGGGAGCCCAGATACGCAGTATTTT. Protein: CASSSSGSPDTQYF.

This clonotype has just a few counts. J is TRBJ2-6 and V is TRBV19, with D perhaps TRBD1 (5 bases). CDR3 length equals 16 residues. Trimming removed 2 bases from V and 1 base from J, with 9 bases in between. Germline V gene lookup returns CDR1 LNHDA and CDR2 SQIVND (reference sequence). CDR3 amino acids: CASSIMGQSGANVLTF. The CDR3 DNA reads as TGTGCCAGTAGTATAATGGGGCAGTCTGGGGCCAACGTCCTGACTTTC.

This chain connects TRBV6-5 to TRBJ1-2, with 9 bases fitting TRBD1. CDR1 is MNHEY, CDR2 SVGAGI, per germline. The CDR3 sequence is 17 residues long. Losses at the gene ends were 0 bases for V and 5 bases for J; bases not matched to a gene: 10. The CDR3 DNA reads TGTGCCAGCAGTTACTCGATCGGGACAGGGTATTCGTATGGCTACACCTTC. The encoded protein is CASSYSIGTGYSYGYTF.

This chain's CDR3 is CASSFGTSGYYEQYF. As DNA, the CDR3 is TGTGCCAGCAGTTTCGGGACTAGCGGGTACTACGAGCAGTACTTC. This chain links TRBV6-5 with TRBJ2-7; 12 bases match TRBD2. The CDR3 spans 15 residues. Unmatched junction bases numbered 4, after V lost 4 bases and J lost 3 bases. Per germline, CDR1 MNHEY and CDR2 SVGAGI.